The rows below give T cell receptor beta chains drawn from one sample of a study of T cell responses to AZD1222 COVID-19 vaccine. Assay used: immunoSEQ multiplex PCR; TCRdb lists only in-frame clones, some missing. Here the sample spans around 170,000 clones, approximately 90% being singletons. This specimen was peripheral blood, taken on day 0 of AZD1222 vaccination. These receptors were collected from an adult in good health. The CDR3 runs from the conserved cysteine through the conserved F or W. Each record gives: J gene, D gene, CDR3 length, clone size, V gene, CDR3 DNA, CDR3 protein. D genes are given only for firm matches. The size of a clone is reported for some rows only, either as once, few or many, or as a class for expanded clones.

j_call: TRBJ1-1
d_call: -
cdr3_length: 14
clone_size: -
v_call: TRBV5-1
cdr3_nt: TGCGCCAGCAGAGCTCAGGGGATAAACACTGAAGCTTTCTTT
cdr3_aa: CASRAQGINTEAFF

j_call: TRBJ1-3
d_call: -
cdr3_length: 14
clone_size: -
v_call: TRBV6-5
cdr3_nt: TGTGCCAGCAGTTACGGGGTCTCGGGAAACACCATATATTTT
cdr3_aa: CASSYGVSGNTIYF

j_call: TRBJ2-7
d_call: TRBD1
cdr3_length: 11
clone_size: -
v_call: TRBV2
cdr3_nt: TGTGCCAGCAGTCCTTCTTCGGGACAGAACTTC
cdr3_aa: CASSPSSGQNF

j_call: TRBJ2-5
d_call: -
cdr3_length: 12
clone_size: -
v_call: TRBV28
cdr3_nt: TGTGCCAGCAGCCTTTCAATAGGGACCCAGTACTTC
cdr3_aa: CASSLSIGTQYF

j_call: TRBJ2-7
d_call: TRBD2
cdr3_length: 14
clone_size: -
v_call: TRBV7-2
cdr3_nt: TGTGCCAGCAGCAGAGGACTAGCGGGAGGGCAGCAGTACTTC
cdr3_aa: CASSRGLAGGQQYF

j_call: TRBJ1-4
d_call: -
cdr3_length: 12
clone_size: -
v_call: TRBV12-3/TRBV12-4
cdr3_nt: TGTGCCAGCAGTTCTAACACGGCCAAACTGTTTTTT
cdr3_aa: CASSSNTAKLFF

j_call: TRBJ2-1
d_call: -
cdr3_length: 13
clone_size: -
v_call: TRBV9
cdr3_nt: TGTGCCAGCAGCGTGGGGAGTTACAATGAGCAGTTCTTC
cdr3_aa: CASSVGSYNEQFF

j_call: TRBJ1-5
d_call: -
cdr3_length: 14
clone_size: -
v_call: TRBV2
cdr3_nt: TGTGCCAGCAGTGGGGGTGACAACAATCAGCCCCAGCATTTT
cdr3_aa: CASSGGDNNQPQHF

j_call: TRBJ2-7
d_call: TRBD1
cdr3_length: 18
clone_size: -
v_call: TRBV5-4
cdr3_nt: TGTGCCAGCAGCTCATTTTGGGGACAGGGAAAAGGGAACTTCGAGCAGTACTTC
cdr3_aa: CASSSFWGQGKGNFEQYF

j_call: TRBJ2-5
d_call: -
cdr3_length: 15
clone_size: -
v_call: TRBV3-1/TRBV3-2
cdr3_nt: TGTGCCAGCAGCCTGCTAGCCCCGGGGATCGAGACCCAGTACTTC
cdr3_aa: CASSLLAPGIETQYF

j_call: TRBJ2-7
d_call: -
cdr3_length: 14
clone_size: -
v_call: TRBV19
cdr3_nt: TGTGCCTCCAGAAGCAGGGTTCCCTCCTACGAGCAGTACTTC
cdr3_aa: CASRSRVPSYEQYF

j_call: TRBJ1-4
d_call: TRBD1
cdr3_length: 18
clone_size: -
v_call: TRBV19
cdr3_nt: TGTGCCAGTAGTGGACGGCGGACAGGGGGCAGAGTTGAGGAAAAACTGTTTTTT
cdr3_aa: CASSGRRTGGRVEEKLFF

j_call: TRBJ2-7
d_call: -
cdr3_length: 15
clone_size: -
v_call: TRBV15
cdr3_nt: TGTGCCACCAGTACGGACAGGAGGGCTAGCTACGAGCAGTACTTC
cdr3_aa: CATSTDRRASYEQYF

j_call: TRBJ2-5
d_call: TRBD1
cdr3_length: 15
clone_size: -
v_call: TRBV11-2
cdr3_nt: TGTGCCAGCAGCCGAACGCGGACAGGGGCAGAGACCCAGTACTTC
cdr3_aa: CASSRTRTGAETQYF

j_call: TRBJ1-3
d_call: -
cdr3_length: 14
clone_size: -
v_call: TRBV2
cdr3_nt: TGTGCCAGCAGGGAACAGGGCTCCGGAAACACCATATATTTT
cdr3_aa: CASREQGSGNTIYF

j_call: TRBJ2-3
d_call: TRBD1
cdr3_length: 15
clone_size: -
v_call: TRBV6-5
cdr3_nt: TGTGCCAGCAGAGCACGACAGGGGAGCACAGATACGCAGTATTTT
cdr3_aa: CASRARQGSTDTQYF

j_call: TRBJ1-4
d_call: -
cdr3_length: 16
clone_size: -
v_call: TRBV15
cdr3_nt: TGTGCCACCAGCAACCCCCGACAGGCAACTAATGAAAAACTGTTTTTT
cdr3_aa: CATSNPRQATNEKLFF

j_call: TRBJ1-5
d_call: TRBD1
cdr3_length: 16
clone_size: -
v_call: TRBV6-1
cdr3_nt: TGTGCCAGCAGTGGAACGAGGGGACAGGGCAATCAGCCCCAGCATTTT
cdr3_aa: CASSGTRGQGNQPQHF

j_call: TRBJ2-1
d_call: -
cdr3_length: 12
clone_size: -
v_call: TRBV7-2
cdr3_nt: TGTGCCAGCAGCCTCAGGAACAATGAGCAGTTCTTC
cdr3_aa: CASSLRNNEQFF

j_call: TRBJ1-4
d_call: -
cdr3_length: 13
clone_size: -
v_call: TRBV12-3/TRBV12-4
cdr3_nt: TGTGCCAGCAGTCGGGGGGTTCCGGAAAAACTGTTTTTT
cdr3_aa: CASSRGVPEKLFF

j_call: TRBJ2-1
d_call: TRBD1
cdr3_length: 14
clone_size: -
v_call: TRBV30
cdr3_nt: TGTGCCTGGAGTGGGCAGGGGGCCGGCAATGAGCAGTTCTTC
cdr3_aa: CAWSGQGAGNEQFF

j_call: TRBJ2-7
d_call: -
cdr3_length: 15
clone_size: -
v_call: TRBV7-2
cdr3_nt: TGTGCCAGCAGCCAAGTTGGGGACTCGTCCTCCGGGCAGTACTTC
cdr3_aa: CASSQVGDSSSGQYF

j_call: TRBJ2-3
d_call: TRBD2
cdr3_length: 15
clone_size: -
v_call: TRBV5-1
cdr3_nt: TGCGCCAGCAGCTTACGTAGCGGGTCCACAGATACGCAGTATTTT
cdr3_aa: CASSLRSGSTDTQYF

j_call: TRBJ2-3
d_call: -
cdr3_length: 16
clone_size: -
v_call: TRBV10-1
cdr3_nt: TGCGCCAGCAGTGAGTCGTTAGGGCCCGGCACAGATACGCAGTATTTT
cdr3_aa: CASSESLGPGTDTQYF

j_call: TRBJ2-7
d_call: TRBD2
cdr3_length: 15
clone_size: -
v_call: TRBV9
cdr3_nt: TGTGCCAGCAGCGTAGCTCAGGGACTAGCTGCCGAGCAGTACTTC
cdr3_aa: CASSVAQGLAAEQYF

j_call: TRBJ1-6
d_call: TRBD1
cdr3_length: 15
clone_size: -
v_call: TRBV10-3
cdr3_nt: TGTGCCACCGGTACAGGGACAGCCTATAATTCACCCCTCCACTTT
cdr3_aa: CATGTGTAYNSPLHF

j_call: TRBJ1-4
d_call: -
cdr3_length: 16
clone_size: -
v_call: TRBV5-1
cdr3_nt: TGCGCCAGCAGCAGGCGGTCCGGGACCTCAAATGAAAAACTGTTTTTT
cdr3_aa: CASSRRSGTSNEKLFF

j_call: TRBJ2-1
d_call: -
cdr3_length: 13
clone_size: -
v_call: TRBV24-1
cdr3_nt: TGTGCCACCAGTGGTCCGGGCACGGGTGAGCAGTTCTTC
cdr3_aa: CATSGPGTGEQFF

j_call: TRBJ1-2
d_call: TRBD1
cdr3_length: 15
clone_size: -
v_call: TRBV7-9
cdr3_nt: TGTGCCAGCAGGAATAATGACAGGGACCTCTATGGCTACACCTTC
cdr3_aa: CASRNNDRDLYGYTF

j_call: TRBJ1-2
d_call: TRBD1
cdr3_length: 12
clone_size: -
v_call: TRBV6-5
cdr3_nt: TGTGCCAGCTTTGGACAGGGCTATGGCTACACCTTC
cdr3_aa: CASFGQGYGYTF

j_call: TRBJ2-1
d_call: -
cdr3_length: 17
clone_size: -
v_call: TRBV4-2
cdr3_nt: TGTGCCAGCAGCCGCCCTTGGCTCCGGAGCTCCTACAATGAGCAGTTCTTC
cdr3_aa: CASSRPWLRSSYNEQFF

j_call: TRBJ1-1
d_call: TRBD1
cdr3_length: 15
clone_size: -
v_call: TRBV5-4
cdr3_nt: TGTGCCAGCAGTTCGGCAGGGGGCCCGAACACTGAAGCTTTCTTT
cdr3_aa: CASSSAGGPNTEAFF

j_call: TRBJ2-7
d_call: TRBD2
cdr3_length: 15
clone_size: -
v_call: TRBV29-1
cdr3_nt: TGCAGCGCCCGGACTAGTTTCATGGGAGCCTACGAGCAGTACTTC
cdr3_aa: CSARTSFMGAYEQYF

j_call: TRBJ2-1
d_call: -
cdr3_length: 15
clone_size: -
v_call: TRBV7-2
cdr3_nt: TGTGCCAGCAGCTTACCCGGGAGCTCCTACAATGAGCAGTTCTTC
cdr3_aa: CASSLPGSSYNEQFF

j_call: TRBJ2-7
d_call: -
cdr3_length: 13
clone_size: -
v_call: TRBV10-1
cdr3_nt: TGCGCCAGCAGTCCTAGGGAATACTACGAGCAGTACTTC
cdr3_aa: CASSPREYYEQYF

j_call: TRBJ2-1
d_call: TRBD2
cdr3_length: 13
clone_size: -
v_call: TRBV9
cdr3_nt: TGTGCCAGTACCAGCGGGGGGGAGTGGGAGCAGTTCTTC
cdr3_aa: CASTSGGEWEQFF

j_call: TRBJ1-4
d_call: -
cdr3_length: 17
clone_size: -
v_call: TRBV4-2
cdr3_nt: TGTGCCAGCAGCCCCTCCGGGACCCAACCGATCTGGGAAAAACTGTTTTTT
cdr3_aa: CASSPSGTQPIWEKLFF

j_call: TRBJ2-5
d_call: -
cdr3_length: 15
clone_size: -
v_call: TRBV27
cdr3_nt: TGTGCCAGCAGTTTGACCTACCCAATTCAAGAGACCCAGTACTTC
cdr3_aa: CASSLTYPIQETQYF

j_call: TRBJ2-7
d_call: -
cdr3_length: 15
clone_size: once
v_call: TRBV7-2
cdr3_nt: TGTGCCAGCAGCTCCTGGACTCGGGAGAACTACGAGCAGTACTTC
cdr3_aa: CASSSWTRENYEQYF

j_call: TRBJ1-5
d_call: -
cdr3_length: 14
clone_size: -
v_call: TRBV7-8
cdr3_nt: TGTGCCAGCAGCTTAGGACAAAGCAATCAGCCCCAGCATTTT
cdr3_aa: CASSLGQSNQPQHF

j_call: TRBJ1-5
d_call: -
cdr3_length: 14
clone_size: -
v_call: TRBV6-5
cdr3_nt: TGTGCCAGCAGTTACTCATACGGGAATCAGCCCCAGCATTTT
cdr3_aa: CASSYSYGNQPQHF

j_call: TRBJ1-5
d_call: -
cdr3_length: 14
clone_size: -
v_call: TRBV3-1/TRBV3-2
cdr3_nt: TGTGCCAGCAGAGACCCGAACGTCACTCAGCCCCAGCATTTT
cdr3_aa: CASRDPNVTQPQHF

j_call: TRBJ2-1
d_call: -
cdr3_length: 12
clone_size: -
v_call: TRBV3-1/TRBV3-2
cdr3_nt: TGTGCCAGCAGCCAAGAGGCGCATGAGCAGTTCTTC
cdr3_aa: CASSQEAHEQFF

j_call: TRBJ2-7
d_call: -
cdr3_length: 12
clone_size: once
v_call: TRBV10-2
cdr3_nt: TGCGCCAGCCGGGGACGGGACTACGAGCAGTACTTC
cdr3_aa: CASRGRDYEQYF

j_call: TRBJ1-1
d_call: -
cdr3_length: 15
clone_size: -
v_call: TRBV27
cdr3_nt: TGTGCCAGCAGTCCCCTACACCGACAGAACACTGAAGCTTTCTTT
cdr3_aa: CASSPLHRQNTEAFF

j_call: TRBJ2-5
d_call: -
cdr3_length: 10
clone_size: -
v_call: TRBV6-5
cdr3_nt: TGTGCCAGCACGGAGGAGACCCAGTACTTC
cdr3_aa: CASTEETQYF